The clone carrying this T cell receptor beta chain was counted at least ten times. CDR3 regions of TCR beta were amplified from RNA transcripts. Second-round multiplex PCR followed a first-round RT-PCR using HTBI primers. TCRdb re-derived calls from the multiplex PCR reads in MiXCR, one entry per CDR3 protein. This table holds 400,000 to 450,000 distinct CDR3 sequences, around 21% found once. The authors used Ficoll-Paque density gradient centrifugation to separate PBMCs. The input was roughly 10 ml of fresh peripheral blood. This sample is drawn from a study of Graves' ophthalmopathy and Graves' hyperthyroidism. The germline CDR1 and CDR2 sequences are SEHNR and FQNEAQ (reference sequence). CDR3 length equals 15 residues. V was trimmed by 1 base and J by 5 bases, leaving 14 bases between them.

The chain recombines TRBV7-9 with TRBJ2-5; D is uncertain. The sequence came from a woman aged 18-30 years with stable Graves' hyperthyroidism. The sample comprised peripheral blood. The CDR3 region is CASSLVLGSRETQYF. In nucleotides, the CDR3 is TGTGCCAGCAGCTTAGTTCTGGGTTCGCGGGAGACCCAGTACTTC.